This TCR beta chain was documented in a study of T cell changes during pregnancy in multiple sclerosis. Germline assignment: CDR1 MNHNY and CDR2 SVGAGI (reference sequence). The V segment lost 8 bases and the J segment 5 bases; nucleotides outside the gene matches: 11. CDR3 length: 16 residues. Here immunoSEQ multiplex PCR was the method, and the copy in TCRdb shows in-frame clones only, minus some. Of about 41,000 clones detected, around 93% appear once; the ten largest clones hold 7% to 8.5%. This chain connects TRBV6-6 to TRBJ2-1; 11 bases align to TRBD2. The clonotype was recovered from a female donor with multiple sclerosis, enrolled in a pregnancy study. The sample consisted of CD8+ T cells from peripheral blood mononuclear cells, taken in the third trimester of pregnancy. The CDR3 DNA reads TGTGCCAGCCTAGACAGGTCTAGCGGGAGGAACAATGAGCAGTTCTTC. This translates into CASLDRSSGRNNEQFF.